These T cell receptor beta chains were read from a single sample in a study of human T cells and chemical hapten exposure. MiXCR was run by TCRdb on the RACE reads, yielding one entry per CDR3 protein. The sample shows approximately 100,000 distinct CDR3 sequences, 9.2% of them seen only once. This specimen consisted of whole blood, obtained in connection with sensitization to the hapten diphenylcyclopropenone (DPC). These receptors originate from a woman aged 40 to 50 with alopecia areata. Some clones in this sample may be carry-over from other donors' samples. CDR3s include the opening cysteine and the closing phenylalanine or tryptophan. Fields, in order: clone size, J gene, D gene, V gene, CDR3 protein, CDR3 DNA. A D gene is named only where the DNA matches it firmly. Size tells how often a clone was seen (once, few, many) or the class of an expanded clone, and some rows leave it out.

few	TRBJ1-4	TRBD1	TRBV29-1	CSVSVGGTTNEKLFF	TGCAGCGTTTCAGTAGGGGGCACGACTAATGAAAAACTGTTTTTT
many	TRBJ2-1	TRBD2	TRBV6-6	CASSYGTSGGLNEQFF	TGTGCCAGCAGTTATGGGACTAGCGGGGGTTTGAATGAGCAGTTCTTC
many	TRBJ1-1	TRBD1	TRBV12-3/TRBV12-4	CASSHPGTGTSTEAFF	TGTGCCAGCAGCCATCCCGGGACAGGGACCAGCACTGAAGCTTTCTTT
few	TRBJ2-2	TRBD1	TRBV6-2/TRBV6-3	CASSYYRGITGELFF	TGTGCCAGCAGTTACTACAGGGGAATCACCGGGGAGCTGTTTTTT
many	TRBJ2-1	.	TRBV12-3/TRBV12-4	CASTLETYNEQFF	TGTGCCAGCACCCTGGAAACCTACAATGAGCAGTTCTTC
few	TRBJ2-7	TRBD2	TRBV2	CASSEGLAGGSYEQYF	TGTGCCAGCAGTGAGGGACTAGCGGGGGGTTCCTACGAGCAGTACTTC
.	TRBJ2-7	TRBD1	TRBV5-1	CASSLNPGQGFSYEQYF	TGCGCCAGCAGCTTAAACCCGGGACAGGGGTTTTCCTACGAGCAGTACTTC
many	TRBJ1-4	TRBD1	TRBV5-5	CASSVGTGNEKLFF	TGTGCCAGCAGCGTCGGGACAGGAAATGAAAAACTGTTTTTT
few	TRBJ1-6	.	TRBV4-1	CASRQRASSYNSPLHF	TGCGCCAGCAGACAAAGGGCCAGCTCCTATAATTCACCCCTCCACTTT
many	TRBJ2-5	.	TRBV5-4	CASSLPGSQETQYF	TGTGCCAGCAGCTTACCCGGGAGCCAAGAGACCCAGTACTTC
few	TRBJ1-5	.	TRBV20-1	CSASKTGFQPQHF	TGCAGTGCATCCAAAACAGGGTTTCAGCCCCAGCATTTT
many	TRBJ2-2	.	TRBV7-3	CASSLGVATGELFF	TGTGCCAGCAGCTTAGGGGTGGCCACCGGGGAGCTGTTTTTT
many	TRBJ2-1	TRBD1	TRBV29-1	CSVSGTGSLNEQFF	TGCAGCGTATCCGGGACAGGGTCTCTCAATGAGCAGTTCTTC
many	TRBJ1-2	TRBD1	TRBV6-2/TRBV6-3	CASSPGQGKAETF	TGTGCCAGCAGTCCGGGACAGGGGAAGGCGGAAACCTTC
few	TRBJ1-5	.	TRBV2	CASSEEGRNQPQHF	TGTGCCAGCAGTGAAGAGGGCAGAAATCAGCCCCAGCATTTT
many	TRBJ2-5	.	TRBV15	CATSRGAEGETQYF	TGTGCCACCAGCAGAGGGGCAGAGGGAGAGACCCAGTACTTC
many	TRBJ1-3	.	TRBV19	CATSSGNTIYF	TGTGCCACCAGTTCTGGAAACACCATATATTTT
many	TRBJ1-1	.	TRBV3-1	CASSQVGGQEAFF	TGTGCCAGCAGCCAAGTGGGGGGGCAAGAGGCTTTCTTT
.	TRBJ2-3	.	TRBV15	CATSSEPKRGSPTDTQYF	TGTGCCACCAGCAGCGAGCCCAAAAGGGGTTCGCCCACAGATACGCAGTATTTT
many	TRBJ1-6	.	TRBV3-1	CASSPPHLGNSPLHF	TGTGCCAGCAGCCCGCCCCACCTCGGGAATTCACCCCTCCACTTT
many	TRBJ1-6	.	TRBV20-1	CSAREPAGNSPLHF	TGCAGTGCTAGAGAACCGGCAGGGAATTCACCCCTCCACTTT
few	TRBJ2-7	TRBD2	TRBV20-1	CSVIREAGLGEQYF	TGCAGTGTCATTCGGGAAGCGGGGCTGGGCGAGCAGTACTTC
many	TRBJ1-1	.	TRBV6-2/TRBV6-3	CASSTPQGLDTEAFF	TGTGCCAGCAGTACCCCACAGGGTTTGGACACTGAAGCTTTCTTT
many	TRBJ2-1	.	TRBV30	CAWSQAGGLQFF	TGTGCCTGGAGTCAGGCTGGGGGGCTTCAGTTCTTC
few	TRBJ2-1	.	TRBV5-1	CASSPLRGGLSEQFF	TGCGCCAGCAGCCCCTTGAGGGGGGGCCTGAGTGAGCAGTTCTTC
many	TRBJ2-3	.	TRBV21-1	CASSKGRRQGPTRTDTQYF	TGTGCCAGCAGCAAAGGAAGGAGGCAGGGGCCTACTCGCACAGATACGCAGTATTTT
many	TRBJ1-2	.	TRBV7-9	CASSLSVIGVADYGYTF	TGTGCCAGCAGCTTGAGCGTCATAGGCGTTGCTGACTATGGCTACACCTTC
many	TRBJ2-5	.	TRBV9	CASSVTPNYQETQYF	TGTGCCAGCAGCGTAACACCTAATTACCAAGAGACCCAGTACTTC
many	TRBJ1-6	.	TRBV12-3/TRBV12-4	CASTGGGSSYNSPLHF	TGTGCCAGCACCGGCGGCGGGAGCTCCTATAATTCACCCCTCCACTTT
few	TRBJ2-7	TRBD2	TRBV7-2	CASSSGGTYEQYF	TGTGCCAGCAGCTCCGGGGGGACCTACGAGCAGTACTTC
.	TRBJ1-4	.	TRBV6-1	CASAGRQSSNEKLFF	TGTGCCAGCGCAGGAAGACAGTCCTCTAATGAAAAACTGTTTTTT
many	TRBJ1-1	.	TRBV11-2	CASSLGLVWGTEAFF	TGTGCCAGCAGCTTAGGTCTGGTATGGGGCACTGAAGCTTTCTTT
many	TRBJ2-5	.	TRBV18	CASSPRLEETQYF	TGTGCCAGCTCACCACGACTCGAAGAGACCCAGTACTTC
many	TRBJ1-1	.	TRBV11-2	CASSPTGTGHTEAFF	TGTGCCAGCAGCCCGACGGGTACGGGGCACACTGAAGCTTTCTTT
many	TRBJ2-3	.	TRBV5-6	CASSLVRDTQYF	TGTGCCAGCAGCTTGGTTAGAGATACGCAGTATTTT
.	TRBJ2-2	.	TRBV11-2	CASSSRTANTGELFF	TGTGCCAGCAGCTCCAGGACAGCGAACACCGGGGAGCTGTTTTTT
many	TRBJ1-6	.	TRBV6-1	CASSESQGFSHNSPLHF	TGTGCCAGCAGTGAAAGCCAGGGTTTTAGTCATAATTCACCCCTCCACTTT
many	TRBJ1-1	.	TRBV25-1	CASSEKGTEAFF	TGTGCCAGCAGTGAAAAGGGAACTGAAGCTTTCTTT
many	TRBJ2-1	TRBD2	TRBV11-2	CASRRIAGGPYNEQFF	TGTGCCAGCAGAAGAATAGCGGGGGGGCCCTACAATGAGCAGTTCTTC
.	TRBJ2-5	TRBD1	TRBV2	CASGDSLKGETQYF	TGTGCCAGCGGGGACAGTCTGAAGGGAGAGACCCAGTACTTC
.	TRBJ1-2	TRBD1	TRBV29-1	CSVGTGGYGYTF	TGCAGCGTTGGGACAGGGGGCTATGGCTACACCTTC
.	TRBJ1-5	.	TRBV7-8	CASSLRQAILNQPQHF	TGTGCCAGCAGCTTACGACAGGCTATACTTAATCAGCCCCAGCATTTT
few	TRBJ2-1	TRBD2	TRBV5-1	CASSLRLAGGHNEQFF	TGCGCCAGCAGCTTGCGACTAGCGGGGGGACACAATGAGCAGTTCTTC
many	TRBJ2-2	TRBD1	TRBV20-1	CSARDYRTGNTGELFF	TGCAGTGCTAGAGATTACCGGACAGGGAATACCGGGGAGCTGTTTTTT
few	TRBJ1-1	TRBD1	TRBV7-2	CASSLGVSRQGRRNTEAFF	TGTGCCAGCAGCTTAGGGGTATCGAGACAGGGTAGGAGGAACACTGAAGCTTTCTTT
many	TRBJ1-2	.	TRBV27	CASSTLRTEGYTF	TGTGCCAGCAGCACCCTAAGAACTGAAGGCTACACCTTC
many	TRBJ1-1	.	TRBV7-8	CASSINRPNTEAFF	TGTGCCAGCTCTATTAACAGACCGAACACTGAAGCTTTCTTT
many	TRBJ1-2	.	TRBV12-3/TRBV12-4	CASSLQDIYGYTF	TGTGCCAGCAGTTTACAGGATATCTATGGCTACACCTTC
few	TRBJ2-1	.	TRBV28	CASRDRSQEFF	TGTGCCAGCAGAGACAGATCTCAGGAGTTCTTC
many	TRBJ2-7	TRBD1	TRBV7-4	CASSLERRGRTLTGNGQYF	TGTGCCAGCAGCTTAGAACGCAGGGGGCGCACCCTAACAGGCAACGGGCAGTACTTC